This T cell receptor beta chain was captured in a study of T cells in Graves' hyperthyroidism and ophthalmopathy (dated by TCRdb to between 2018 and 2021). Describing the broader study: Peripheral blood was sampled at the time of initial diagnosis, prior to any treatment. The study also compared thyroid tissue and blood T-cell repertoires from five or six Graves' hyperthyroidism patients. To identify distinguishing TCR V-J signatures, a discovery cohort of some 100 patients was used, comprising roughly 45 with Graves' ophthalmopathy and approximately 58 with stable Graves' hyperthyroidism. TCR Vbeta CDR3 sequencing of around 130 peripheral blood samples (over 40 ophthalmopathy, under 80 hyperthyroidism and roughly 17 progressor patients) is reported in the paper. After blood sampling, hyperthyroidism patients were treated with methimazole at a starting dose of 30 mg daily, and ophthalmopathy patients were treated with high-dose intravenous methylprednisolone. Whether ophthalmopathy could be predicted prospectively was tested in an independent validation cohort made up of fewer than 20 hyperthyroidism patients plus 17 patients who later progressed to ophthalmopathy. The roughly 94 discovery patients were randomly divided into training and test sets at a 7:3 ratio.

Stable Graves' hyperthyroidism was defined as the absence of progression to ophthalmopathy over 18 months of follow-up. The hyperthyroidism patients were between 18 and 65 years old and newly diagnosed, with a disease duration of less than 2 months. The study excluded patients with uncontrolled infections, other autoimmune diseases, pregnancy or lactation. Clinical symptoms, serum thyroxine and TRAb, thyroid ultrasound, and orbital computed tomography formed the basis for the diagnoses. PBMCs were isolated from about 9.2 ml of fresh peripheral blood by Ficoll-Paque density gradient centrifugation. Total RNA was extracted using Trizol reagent, and RNA quality was assessed on an Agilent 2100 Bioanalyzer. This clonotype was counted at least ten times. Its antigen is still unknown. Per-nucleotide qualities are absent, and no much larger clonotype sits a single base away. TCR beta CDR3 regions were amplified from RNA transcripts. A first-round RT-PCR of the TCR CDR3 used the HTBI primer set with the Qiagen OneStep RT-PCR kit. Libraries were constructed in a second round of multiplex PCR, after which size selection and purification were carried out. Libraries were sequenced paired-end with 100 bp reads on an Illumina HiSeq2000. The source study handled its data this way. SOAPnuke was used to process the raw data, with reads discarded if the reads contained adapters or uncalled bases, had a mean Phred below 15, or lacked an exact constant-primer or identifier match. High-quality paired reads were merged using COPE v1.2.5, and each unique nucleotide sequence was defined as a clonotype. MiTCR v1.1 was used to align clonotypes to the IMGT TRBV, TRBD and TRBJ reference segments. Only V-J combinations with frequency above 0.0001, covering roughly 99% of repertoires, were analysed. A TCS score was defined as the ratio between F50 (clonal expansion) and ExV (chaos), using BLOSUM62-based TCRdist between CDR3 peptides within each V-J. Welch's t-statistics and random forest reduced just over 500 V-J features to 13, which were used in a naive Bayes classifier (R e1071). The public reads were quality trimmed at Q25 with fastp and then assembled into clones with MiXCR by TCRdb, keeping productive beta chains. Records with the same CDR3 protein are collapsed into one entry carrying the most frequent genes and DNA. TCRdb, not the authors, supplied the V and J calls. This sample comprises hundreds of thousands of distinct CDR3 sequences, 15% to 19% of them detected only once. The ten largest clonotypes hold 14% of the sample.

The germline V and J ends show losses of 6 bases and 3 bases respectively, and no gene match explains 2 bases of the junction. In the germline V gene, CDR1 corresponds to ENHRY and CDR2 to SYGVKD. The CDR3 contains 14 residues, cysteine and phenylalanine counted. Only the CDR3 part of the read is kept: 42 bases, read in frame from the first base. What the study reported, not specific to this receptor: No statistical method was used to set the sample size in advance, and investigators knew the group allocation. A 13 V-J signature model separated ophthalmopathy from stable hyperthyroidism, with over 85% sensitivity and 81% to 82% specificity in cross-validation and 80%/75% in testing. Most expanded thyroid clonotypes (frequency above 0.001) were also detected in blood, a finding suggesting that blood repertoires may reflect thyroid immune responses. In validation, progression to ophthalmopathy was predicted by the model with approximately 67% sensitivity and 72% to 85% specificity, a median of 6.5 months before onset.

The receptor was isolated from a woman aged 18-29 years with Graves' hyperthyroidism. The sample was blood. Here the chain combines TRBV10-3 and TRBJ1-1, with TRBD1 identical over 12 junction bases. The encoded CDR3 is CAIRGTGGYTEAFF. The nucleotide sequence is TGTGCCATCAGAGGGACAGGGGGCTACACTGAAGCTTTCTTT.